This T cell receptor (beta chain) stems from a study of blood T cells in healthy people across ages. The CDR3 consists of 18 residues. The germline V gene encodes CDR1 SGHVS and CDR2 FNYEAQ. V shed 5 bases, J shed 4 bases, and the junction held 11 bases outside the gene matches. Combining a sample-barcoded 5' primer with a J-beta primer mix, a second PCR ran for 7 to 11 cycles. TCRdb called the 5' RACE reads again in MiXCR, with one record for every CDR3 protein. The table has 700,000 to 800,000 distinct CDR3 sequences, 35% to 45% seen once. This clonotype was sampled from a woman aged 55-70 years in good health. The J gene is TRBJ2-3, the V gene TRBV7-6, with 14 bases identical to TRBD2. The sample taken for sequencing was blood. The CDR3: CASSHGLAGGPYADTQYF. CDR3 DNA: TGTGCCAGCAGCCACGGACTAGCGGGGGGCCCTTACGCAGATACGCAGTATTTT. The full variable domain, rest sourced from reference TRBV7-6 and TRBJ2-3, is GAGVSQSPRYKVTKRGQDVALRCDPISGHVSLYWYRQALGQGPEFLTYFNYEAQQDKSGLPNDRFSAERPEGSISTLTIQRTEQRDSAMYRCASSHGLAGGPYADTQYFGPGTRLTVL.